This TCR beta chain was recovered during a study of a mutant IDH1 vaccine in newly diagnosed glioma. As for the study in general: Once 4-6 weeks had passed after radiotherapy alone, vaccination started, or it started with temozolomide cycles.

Assay: immunoSEQ multiplex PCR; the TCRdb copy retains only in-frame clones and omits some. The sample has more than 35,000 clones; approximately 81% are singletons. This CDR3 spans 17 amino acids. The V gene's germline CDR1 is SGHVS and CDR2 FNYEAQ. V lost 1 base, J lost 10 bases, and 24 bases lay in between. Time point meaning: week 35, safety follow-up. What each vaccine dose contained was 300 ug of mutant IDH1 20-mer peptide, accompanied by topical imiquimod. With regard to this clone: Its antigen is undetermined.

This TCR was recovered from a woman aged 40 to 50 with glioma. Some clones in this sample may be carry-over from other donors' samples. The gene calls are TRBV7-6 and TRBJ2-3, with D tentatively TRBD2 (6 bases). The sample was PBMCs, taken from a glioma patient whose treatment included an IDH1 peptide vaccine. DNA for the CDR3: TGTGCCAGCAGCTTAGTTTACGGGAGTCTTCCCGCTCGGGCGCAGTATTTT. It specifies CASSLVYGSLPARAQYF.